This T cell receptor (beta chain) was obtained from a study of a mutant IDH1 vaccine in newly diagnosed glioma. Study summary: Following radiotherapy alone, or alongside temozolomide cycles, vaccination was started after an interval of 4-6 weeks. Treated patients showed a male proportion of roughly 62%, a female proportion of roughly 40%, and a mean age of 40.4 years. Study findings and constraints: Top peripheral T cell clonotype shifts appeared unrelated to pseudoprogression.

Worth noting for this clone: The antigen remains undetermined. The junction departs from germline at one end; a sequencing error may be responsible.

TCRdb keeps only in-frame clones here, not all; method: immunoSEQ multiplex PCR. Among 35,000 to 45,000 clones, roughly 76% were seen once, and the ten largest hold 9.5% to 13%. Time point specified: week 5, during vaccination. Doses comprised 300 ug of mutant IDH1 20-mer peptide each, plus topical imiquimod. The sequences come from PBMCs, collected from a glioma patient whose treatment included an IDH1 peptide vaccine. The clonotype was recovered from a man aged 45-65 years with glioma.

Here the CDR3 DNA reads TGTGCCAGCAGTTATTACGCAGGGGCTTACGTTTTT. It codes for CASSYYAGAYVF. This rearrangement joins TRBV6-6 to TRBJ1-4, with a possible D match to TRBD1 (6 bases). The germline gives CDR1 MNHNY, CDR2 SVGAGI (reference sequence). This CDR3 is 12 amino acids long.